These 30 T cell receptor beta chains share one sample of origin, sequenced in a study of blood T cell repertoires in COVID-19. Measured with immunoSEQ multiplex PCR; TCRdb has only the in-frame clones, and not every one. The sample records about 160,000 clones, 75% to 90% being singletons. Material for sequencing was peripheral blood. Receptor source: a human donor with acute or convalescent COVID-19. The donor label of this sample is uncertain.

This chain joins TRBV6-5 and TRBJ1-3; D unclear. V was clipped by 6 bases and J by 2 bases, with 5 bases between them. Germline V lookup: CDR1 MNHEY, CDR2 SVGAGI. This CDR3 has 12 residues. The CDR3 loop reads CASSQAGNTIYF. In DNA form, the CDR3 reads TGTGCCAGCAGCCAGGCTGGAAACACCATATATTTT.

V gene TRBV2 combines with J gene TRBJ2-2, with TRBD2 matching 10 bases. Germline V gene sequence: CDR1 SNHLY, CDR2 FYNNEI. Trimming removed 4 bases from V and 0 bases from J; junction bases left unmatched: 5. This CDR3 spans 17 amino acids. CDR3 in amino acids: CASSVLAGGPNTGELFF. The CDR3 DNA is TGTGCCAGCAGTGTCTTAGCGGGGGGCCCGAACACCGGGGAGCTGTTTTTT.

The chain has TRBV7-9 and TRBJ2-7; tentatively, D is TRBD2 (5 bases). V lost 5 bases and J 5 bases, leaving 13 bases between the germline ends. The CDR3 runs 13 residues. The germline gives CDR1 SEHNR, CDR2 FQNEAQ (reference sequence). The CDR3 sequence is CASSGKDSHEQYF. CDR3 sequence (DNA): TGTGCCAGCAGCGGAAAGGACTCGCACGAGCAGTACTTC.

The genes are TRBV15 and TRBJ1-3; TRBD1 aligns across 10 bases. The ends lost 3 bases at V and 4 bases at J; junction bases unmatched: 6. This CDR3 has 16 amino acids. Germline CDR1 is LNHNV and CDR2 is YYDKDF (reference sequence). The CDR3 loop reads CATSRGQGTGGNTIYF. In DNA form, the CDR3 reads TGTGCCACCAGCAGGGGACAGGGGACAGGGGGAAACACCATATATTTT.

The chain is built from TRBV19 and TRBJ2-7, with 11 bases matching TRBD1. V lost 5 bases, J lost 3 bases, and 3 bases stayed unmatched. The CDR3 runs 14 residues. Per germline, CDR1 LNHDA and CDR2 SQIVND (reference sequence). The CDR3 DNA reads as TGTGCCAGTAGTCCCGGGACAGGGGGCTACGAGCAGTACTTC. Its translation: CASSPGTGGYEQYF.

V usage is TRBV6-5 and J usage is TRBJ2-1, with D unclear. The CDR3 length is 14 residues. CDR1 is MNHEY, CDR2 SVGAGI, per germline. Deletions cut 6 bases from V and 3 bases from J, with 12 bases between. The CDR3 DNA is TGTGCCAGCAGACGAAGTTCAGTCTACAATGAGCAGTTCTTC. It yields the protein CASRRSSVYNEQFF.

The chain combines TRBV10-2 with TRBJ2-2; no firm D call. Trimming took off 8 bases at V and 3 bases at J, with 4 bases between the two ends. This CDR3 region has 11 residues. Germline values: CDR1 WSHSY, CDR2 SAAADI. For the CDR3, the DNA is TGCGCCAGCCGAGACACCGGGGAGCTGTTTTTT. Encoded protein: CASRDTGELFF.

The rearrangement joins TRBV10-3 to TRBJ1-2; D is undetermined. Germline CDR1 reads ENHRY; CDR2 reads SYGVKD. The CDR3 covers 12 residues. V was cut by 5 bases and J by 5 bases, with 9 bases left in between. The CDR3, as DNA: TGTGCCATCAGTCCCGTCGGTTATGGCTACACCTTC. It yields the protein CAISPVGYGYTF.

This chain uses TRBV7-9 with TRBJ2-3; 10 nucleotides match TRBD1. CDR1 is SEHNR and CDR2 is FQNEAQ in the germline V gene (reference sequence). V gave up 5 bases and J gave up 3 bases; unmatched junction bases: 8. The CDR3 is 16 residues long. The CDR3 protein is CASSPRQGAGTDTQYF. CDR3 sequence (DNA): TGTGCCAGCAGCCCTAGACAGGGGGCAGGAACAGATACGCAGTATTTT.

J is TRBJ2-5 and V is TRBV4-3; a possible D gene is TRBD2 (7 bases). The CDR3 extends over 15 amino acids. Germline CDR1 and CDR2: LGHNA and YSLEER. Trimming shortened V by 1 base and J by 5 bases, and 14 bases separated the two germline ends. DNA for the CDR3: TGCGCCAGCAGCCAAGTGGGGGGGCGCGCGGAGACCCAGTACTTC. Encoded protein: CASSQVGGRAETQYF.

The chain has TRBV7-9 and TRBJ1-1, with D perhaps TRBD1 (6 bases). This CDR3 region has 14 residues. Trimming stripped 3 bases from V and 1 base from J, with 9 bases between. Germline-derived CDR1 and CDR2 are SEHNR and FQNEAQ (reference sequence). The CDR3 DNA reads as TGTGCCAGCAGCTTTCAGGGGAGGAACACTGAAGCTTTCTTT. This gives the protein CASSFQGRNTEAFF.

The CDR3 bases are TGTGCCAGCAGCCACGGGAGTTCGCGAGGCTACACCTTC. Protein product: CASSHGSSRGYTF. This chain connects TRBV3-1 (or the pseudogene TRBV3-2) to TRBJ1-2; D is unclear. The CDR3 contains 13 residues. The germline gives CDR1 LGHDT, CDR2 YNNKEL (reference sequence). V dropped 3 bases and J dropped 8 bases, with 13 bases sitting between them.

The chain links TRBV19 to TRBJ2-7; TRBD1 matches 7 bases. Germline CDR1 and CDR2: LNHDA and SQIVND (reference sequence). With 5 bases clipped from V and 5 bases from J, the junction kept 12 bases outside the gene matches. CDR3 length: 15 amino acids. In DNA, the CDR3 is TGTGCCAGTAGTCCCCAGGCAGGGGGAATTAACGAGCAGTACTTC. Protein product: CASSPQAGGINEQYF.

The chain is built from TRBV4-2 and TRBJ2-1; 7 bases line up with TRBD1. The CDR3 is 14 amino acids. Germline values: CDR1 LGHNA, CDR2 YNFKEQ. J gave up 4 bases and V 6 bases, and 6 bases lay outside the gene matches. The CDR3 protein is CASSRQGAYNEQFF. CDR3 bases: TGTGCCAGCAGTAGACAGGGAGCTTACAATGAGCAGTTCTTC.

The chain has TRBV18 and TRBJ1-4, with D perhaps TRBD1 (6 bases). Germline lookup yields CDR1 KGHSH and CDR2 LQKENI. V was trimmed by 5 bases and J by 8 bases, leaving 15 bases between them. CDR3 length equals 14 residues. DNA for the CDR3: TGTGCCAGCTCAGGGAAAAGACAGGAGGAAAAACTGTTTTTT. Its protein is CASSGKRQEEKLFF. Based on the CDR3 plus reference TRBV18 and TRBJ1-4, the full variable domain is NAGVMQNPRHLVRRRGQEARLRCSPMKGHSHVYWYRQLPEEGLKFMVYLQKENIIDESGMPKERFSAEFPKEGPSILRIQQVVRGDSAAYFCASSGKRQEEKLFFGSGTQLSVL.

The V and J genes are TRBV19 and TRBJ2-5, with D uncertain. Germline V gives CDR1 LNHDA, CDR2 SQIVND (reference sequence). This CDR3 is 11 amino acids long. The ends were cut back, 4 bases at V and 4 bases at J, with 4 bases in the middle. CDR3 in amino acids: CASSTLETQYF. The CDR3 region has the DNA TGTGCCAGTAGTACCCTAGAGACCCAGTACTTC.

This rearrangement joins TRBV7-9 to TRBJ1-1; D remains ambiguous. This CDR3 spans 15 amino acids. Germline loops: CDR1 SEHNR, CDR2 FQNEAQ (reference sequence). The V end lost 5 bases, the J end lost 0 bases, and 13 bases lay between the germline ends. CDR3 DNA: TGTGCCAGCAGCCCCCGGGTCGGCATGAACACTGAAGCTTTCTTT. Translated, it gives CASSPRVGMNTEAFF. The complete variable domain, with remaining parts taken from reference TRBV7-9 and TRBJ1-1, reads DTGVSQNPRHKITKRGQNVTFRCDPISEHNRLYWYRQTLGQGPEFLTYFQNEAQLEKSRLLSDRFSAERPKGSFSTLEIQRTEQGDSAMYLCASSPRVGMNTEAFFGQGTRLTVV.

The chain combines TRBV6-5 with TRBJ2-7; D remains ambiguous. The CDR3 spans 11 residues. V lost 8 bases and J lost 3, with 8 bases in between. Germline CDR1 is MNHEY and CDR2 is SVGAGI. CDR3 residues: CASSVGYEQYF. The CDR3 region has the DNA TGTGCCAGCTCGGTCGGCTACGAGCAGTACTTC.

The chain joins TRBV28 to TRBJ2-1; TRBD2 aligns across 8 bases. This CDR3 has 11 residues. Germline V gives CDR1 MDHEN, CDR2 SYDVKM. J was trimmed by 9 bases and V by 8 bases; bases with no gene match: 3. CDR3 sequence reads: CASGTSSEQFF. CDR3 sequence (DNA): TGTGCCAGCGGGACTAGTTCTGAGCAGTTCTTC.

This chain links TRBV27 with TRBJ2-2, with 7 positions matching TRBD1. Germline loops: CDR1 MNHEY, CDR2 SMNVEV (reference sequence). The CDR3 runs 14 residues. V dropped 8 bases and J dropped 5; count of bases not matched to a gene: 8. The CDR3 here is CASSRTGPTGELFF. The CDR3 coding sequence is TGTGCCAGCTCCCGGACAGGACCGACCGGGGAGCTGTTTTTT.

The rearrangement uses TRBV7-2 and TRBJ1-2; no definite D call. Trimming shortened V by 4 bases and J by 4 bases, and 13 bases separated the two germline ends. Germline CDR1 reads SGHTA; CDR2 reads FQGNSA. The CDR3 runs to 14 residues. CDR3: CASSSPQFRYGYTF. CDR3 bases: TGTGCCAGCAGCTCGCCTCAGTTCCGCTATGGCTACACCTTC. The complete variable domain, with remaining parts taken from reference TRBV7-2 and TRBJ1-2, reads GAGVSQSPSNKVTEKGKDVELRCDPISGHTALYWYRQSLGQGLEFLIYFQGNSAPDKSGLPSDRFSAERTGGSVSTLTIQRTQQEDSAVYLCASSSPQFRYGYTFGSGTRLTVV.

The rearrangement links TRBV6-6 to TRBJ1-4; D may be TRBD1 (6 bases). The CDR3 runs 12 residues. The ends were cut back, 5 bases at V and 10 bases at J, with 11 bases in the middle. Germline loops: CDR1 MNHNY, CDR2 SVGAGI (reference sequence). As DNA, the CDR3 is TGTGCCAGCAGTAAACAGGGTACAAAACTGTTTTTT. As protein: CASSKQGTKLFF.

This clone was seen more than once but under ten times. The J gene is TRBJ1-2, the V gene TRBV2; no definite D call. The CDR3 contains 12 residues. CDR1 is SNHLY, CDR2 FYNNEI, per germline. Trimming stripped 7 bases from V and 5 bases from J, with 11 bases between. CDR3 in amino acids: CASNAERYGYTF. The CDR3 nucleotides read TGTGCCAGCAATGCGGAGAGGTATGGCTACACCTTC.

The CDR3 sequence is CASSPRTGTGVWSPLHF. The CDR3 nucleotides are TGTGCCAGCAGCCCCAGAACCGGGACAGGGGTTTGGTCACCCCTCCACTTT. This chain joins TRBV14 and TRBJ1-6; 10 bases are shared with TRBD1. CDR1 and CDR2 (germline): SGHDN, FVKESK. The CDR3 runs 17 residues. The J segment lost 10 bases and the V segment lost 4 bases, leaving 13 bases of the junction unmatched. The entire variable domain, with the rest obtained from reference TRBV14 and TRBJ1-6, is as follows: EAGVTQFPSHSVIEKGQTVTLRCDPISGHDNLYWYRRVMGKEIKFLLHFVKESKQDESGMPNNRFLAERTGGTYSTLKVQPAELEDSGVYFCASSPRTGTGVWSPLHFGNGTRLTVT.

This rearrangement joins TRBV5-6 to TRBJ2-2; 8 bases match TRBD1. The CDR3 covers 16 residues. Unmatched junction bases numbered 7, after V lost 2 bases and J lost 4 bases. The germline V gene has CDR1 SGHDT and CDR2 YYEEEE. CDR3 coding DNA: TGTGCCAGCAGCTTCCAAACAGGGACAGGCACCGGGGAGCTGTTTTTT. Its translation is CASSFQTGTGTGELFF.

This clone came up once. The rearrangement joins TRBV6-2 or TRBV6-3 to TRBJ2-6, with D possibly TRBD1 on 5 matching bases. CDR3 length: 15 amino acids. The germline gives CDR1 MNHEY, CDR2 SVGEGT. The V gene lost 5 bases and the J gene lost 0 bases, with 8 bases spanning the gap. The CDR3 sequence is CASSLQGSGANVLTF. DNA of the CDR3: TGTGCCAGCAGTCTTCAGGGCTCTGGGGCCAACGTCCTGACTTTC.

V and J are TRBV5-1 and TRBJ1-4; maybe TRBD1 (5 bases). Germline CDR1 reads SGHRS; CDR2 reads YFSETQ. Trimming pared 4 bases from V and 0 bases from J, leaving 31 bases between. The CDR3 runs 22 residues. The CDR3 is CASSGGALSQGVGPATNEKLFF. DNA for the CDR3: TGCGCCAGCAGCGGTGGGGCCCTATCGCAGGGTGTTGGGCCTGCAACTAATGAAAAACTGTTTTTT.

This clone was picked up one time. The chain has TRBV11-2 and TRBJ2-5, with a weak D call TRBD1 (5 bases). The CDR3 is made up of 11 amino acids. Germline V lookup: CDR1 SGHAT, CDR2 FQNNGV. Trimming took 7 bases from V and 7 from J, leaving 10 bases between them. CDR3 coding DNA: TGTGCCAGCACCCCCCAGGGGACCCAGTACTTC. Translation gives CASTPQGTQYF. The entire variable domain, with the rest obtained from reference TRBV11-2 and TRBJ2-5, is as follows: EAGVAQSPRYKIIEKRQSVAFWCNPISGHATLYWYQQILGQGPKLLIQFQNNGVVDDSQLPKDRFSAERLKGVDSTLKIQPAKLEDSAVYLCASTPQGTQYFGPGTRLLVL.

Points on this clone: Other DNA sequences in the sample encode the same CDR3. The chain has TRBV13 and TRBJ2-5, with D perhaps matching TRBD2 (7 bases). The CDR3 has 13 residues. The germline V and J ends were trimmed by 1 base and 7 bases, with 10 bases remaining between them. The germline V gene has CDR1 PRHDT and CDR2 FYEKMQ (reference sequence). The DNA for the CDR3 is TGTGCCAGCAGCTTAGTTCGGGGGGCGACCCAGTACTTC. Translation: CASSLVRGATQYF.

The J gene is TRBJ2-7, the V gene TRBV6-6; 9 positions agree with TRBD2. V gave up 0 bases and J gave up 3 bases; unmatched junction bases: 6. This CDR3 has 16 residues. The germline V gene has CDR1 MNHNY and CDR2 SVGAGI (reference sequence). CDR3 nucleotide sequence: TGTGCCAGCAGTTACTCGAAACTAGCGGGTTTCTACGAGCAGTACTTC. Protein product: CASSYSKLAGFYEQYF.